Each of the 32 T cell receptor beta chains below was sequenced from the same sample in a study of OX40 agonist ivuxolimab in advanced cancers. TCRdb's copy holds only in-frame clones and misses some; the assay was immunoSEQ multiplex PCR. The repertoire holds 80,000 to 100,000 clones, with around 91% as singletons. The sample consisted of CD4+ or CD8+ T cells sorted from blood, taken in a trial of the OX40 agonist ivuxolimab. The source of these receptors is an adult with an advanced solid tumor such as melanoma, head and neck, liver or kidney cancer.

The V and J genes are TRBV27 and TRBJ2-5, with unresolved D. The CDR3 runs 13 residues. Germline V gene data show CDR1 as MNHEY and CDR2 as SMNVEV (reference sequence). V was cut by 3 bases and J by 5 bases, with 10 bases left in between. This CDR3 reads CASSFWGSETQYF. The CDR3 DNA reads TGTGCCAGCAGTTTTTGGGGATCGGAGACCCAGTACTTC.

The rearrangement links TRBV19 to TRBJ1-5; 9 bases are shared with TRBD1. CDR1 is LNHDA, CDR2 SQIVND, per germline (reference sequence). The CDR3 length is 14 residues. After removal of 4 bases from V and 6 bases from J, the junction contained 4 bases not matched to a gene. The CDR3 nucleotides are TGTGCCAGTAGTAAGGACAGGGGTCGTCAGCCCCAGCATTTT. This sequence encodes CASSKDRGRQPQHF.

DNA of the CDR3: TGTGCCAGCAGCCTCGGGACTAGCGGGGGGACCAGGGAGACCCAGTACTTC. This translates into CASSLGTSGGTRETQYF. The chain joins TRBV7-3 to TRBJ2-5; TRBD2 matches at 15 bases. The CDR3 extends over 17 amino acids. With 5 bases clipped from V and 5 bases from J, the junction kept 9 bases outside the gene matches. Germline assignment: CDR1 SGHTA and CDR2 FQGTGA.

The CDR3 DNA reads TGTGCCAGCAGCAGCGGGAGCAGCACAGATACGCAGTATTTT. Translated, it gives CASSSGSSTDTQYF. The chain joins TRBV9 to TRBJ2-3, with 8 bases aligning to TRBD2. Germline V gene data show CDR1 as SGDLS and CDR2 as YYNGEE. Unmatched junction bases numbered 1, after V lost 4 bases and J lost 0 bases. This CDR3 spans 14 amino acids.

This chain links TRBV11-2 with TRBJ2-1; 7 bases are shared with TRBD1. V shed 5 bases and J 5 bases; nucleotides not matched to a gene: 12. CDR3 length: 16 amino acids. Germline values: CDR1 SGHAT, CDR2 FQNNGV. DNA for the CDR3: TGTGCCAGCAGCCTAAGAGGACCGAGGGGGCACAATGAGCAGTTCTTC. Its translation: CASSLRGPRGHNEQFF.

The gene calls are TRBV7-2 and TRBJ1-5; D ambiguous. This CDR3 spans 15 amino acids. Trimming pared 1 base from V and 5 bases from J, leaving 12 bases between. Germline values: CDR1 SGHTA, CDR2 FQGNSA. CDR3 residues: CASSLVRRADQPQHF. The CDR3 nucleotides are TGTGCCAGCAGCTTAGTCCGGAGGGCGGATCAGCCCCAGCATTTT. Supplemented by reference TRBV7-2 and TRBJ1-5, the full variable domain reads GAGVSQSPSNKVTEKGKDVELRCDPISGHTALYWYRQSLGQGLEFLIYFQGNSAPDKSGLPSDRFSAERTGGSVSTLTIQRTQQEDSAVYLCASSLVRRADQPQHFGDGTRLSIL.

The chain joins TRBV18 to TRBJ1-3; D unresolved. Trimming stripped 2 bases from V and 4 bases from J, with 15 bases between. Germline V gene lookup returns CDR1 KGHSH and CDR2 LQKENI. CDR3 length equals 16 residues. DNA of the CDR3: TGTGCCAGCTCACCAATTGGGGTTGCGGAAGGAAACACCATATATTTT. It codes for CASSPIGVAEGNTIYF.

Concerning this clone itself: A read error may produce the germline difference seen at one junction end. This chain links TRBV11-2 with TRBJ2-1; TRBD2 matches 7 bases. The CDR3 contains 12 residues. The germline CDR1 and CDR2 sequences are SGHAT and FQNNGV. The CDR3 nucleotides read TGTGCCAGCAGCTGGGACTACAGTGAGCAGTTCTTC. Protein: CASSWDYSEQFF.

The chain has TRBV27 and TRBJ2-5; 8 nucleotides agree with TRBD1. The J call is doubtful: the DNA matches TRBJ2-7 better. This CDR3 spans 18 amino acids. Germline V gene lookup returns CDR1 MNHEY and CDR2 SMNVEV (reference sequence). CDR3 in amino acids: CASSLPPYSGTGKGEQYF. The CDR3 DNA is TGTGCCAGCAGTTTACCTCCGTATTCCGGGACAGGAAAGGGCGAGCAGTACTTC.

The gene calls are TRBV7-2 and TRBJ2-7; no clear D. The CDR3 totals 14 residues. V gave up 3 bases and J gave up 4 bases, with 13 bases separating them. Germline V lookup: CDR1 SGHTA, CDR2 FQGNSA. CDR3 in DNA: TGTGCCAGCAGCTTCCCTCCCCCCCCGTACGAGCAGTACTTC. It translates to CASSFPPPPYEQYF.

V is TRBV5-1 and J is TRBJ1-1, with D uncertain. Germline values: CDR1 SGHRS, CDR2 YFSETQ. Deletions cut 2 bases from V and 5 bases from J, with 10 bases between. The CDR3 is made up of 13 amino acids. The CDR3 loop is CASSFEGRTEAFF. The CDR3 DNA sequence: TGCGCCAGCAGCTTCGAGGGTAGGACTGAAGCTTTCTTT.

The genes are TRBV7-6 and TRBJ2-5, with 8 positions matching TRBD1. The CDR3 runs 16 residues. J lost 3 bases, V lost 5 bases, and 11 bases had no gene match. CDR1 is SGHVS, CDR2 FNYEAQ, per germline. The DNA for the CDR3 is TGTGCCAGCAGCCATCCAGGGGGCTTGATTGAAGAGACCCAGTACTTC. Translating gives CASSHPGGLIEETQYF.

This clone was found a few times. The chain employs TRBV9 and TRBJ2-5; tentative D call: TRBD2 (6 bases). The ends were cut back, 4 bases at V and 2 bases at J, with 12 bases in the middle. The CDR3 loop spans 14 amino acids. The germline V gene has CDR1 SGDLS and CDR2 YYNGEE. This chain's CDR3 is CASSFSSAQETQYF. The CDR3 nucleotides are TGTGCCAGCAGCTTCTCTAGCGCGCAAGAGACCCAGTACTTC. The full variable domain, in which reference TRBV9 and TRBJ2-5 provide the parts outside the CDR3, is DSGVTQTPKHLITATGQRVTLRCSPRSGDLSVYWYQQSLDQGLQFLIQYYNGEERAKGNILERFSAQQFPDLHSELNLSSLELGDSALYFCASSFSSAQETQYFGPGTRLLVL.

This sequence joins TRBV28 and TRBJ1-1; unclear D gene. The germline gives CDR1 MDHEN, CDR2 SYDVKM. The ends were cut back, 1 base at V and 11 bases at J, with 17 bases in the middle. There are 14 residues in the CDR3. The CDR3 sequence is CASSLSILGRSAFF. CDR3 coding DNA: TGTGCCAGCAGTTTATCCATTCTGGGGAGGAGTGCTTTCTTT.

This chain joins TRBV4-3 and TRBJ2-1, with D possibly matching TRBD2 (5 bases). Germline V gene data show CDR1 as LGHNA and CDR2 as YSLEER. CDR3 length: 15 amino acids. V was trimmed by 6 bases and J by 0 bases, leaving 12 bases between them. Here the CDR3 DNA reads TGCGCCAGCAGACTAGACACAAGCTCCTACAATGAGCAGTTCTTC. Protein product: CASRLDTSSYNEQFF.

The V and J genes are TRBV2 and TRBJ2-3; TRBD2 matches 7 bases. Looked up from germline, CDR1 is SNHLY and CDR2 is FYNNEI. V shed 4 bases and J 3 bases; nucleotides not matched to a gene: 7. The CDR3 extends over 15 amino acids. This CDR3 reads CASSAIIGRTDTQYF. The CDR3 DNA is TGTGCCAGCAGTGCAATCATCGGGAGGACAGATACGCAGTATTTT.

The V and J genes are TRBV11-3 and TRBJ2-2, with D unclear. Germline V gene lookup returns CDR1 SGHNT and CDR2 YENEEA. The CDR3 runs 14 residues. Trimming removed 3 bases at V and 5 bases at J, with 10 bases between. In DNA, the CDR3 is TGTGCCAGCAGCTTGGGTAGTGCAACCGGGGAGCTGTTTTTT. It is translated as CASSLGSATGELFF.

The CDR3 region is CASSLGGLAGGLQETQYF. CDR3 nucleotide sequence: TGTGCCAGCAGCTTAGGAGGGCTAGCGGGCGGATTGCAAGAGACCCAGTACTTC. V and J are TRBV7-2 and TRBJ2-5, with 8 bases matching TRBD2. The CDR3 is 18 amino acids. J lost 2 bases, V lost 1 base, and 12 bases had no gene match. Per germline, CDR1 SGHTA and CDR2 FQGNSA.

This sequence joins TRBV15 and TRBJ2-3; D is unclear. This CDR3 has 14 residues. Per germline, CDR1 LNHNV and CDR2 YYDKDF (reference sequence). V was cut by 1 base and J by 2 bases, with 7 bases left in between. The CDR3 DNA is TGTGCCACCAGCAGAGGATCGTACACAGATACGCAGTATTTT. Its translation is CATSRGSYTDTQYF.

A remark on this clone: This sample also contains other DNA sequences that code for the same CDR3. V is TRBV29-1 and J is TRBJ2-7, with 9 bases fitting TRBD2. Trimming at V came to 5 bases and at J to 5 bases, leaving 22 bases not matched to a gene. The CDR3 covers 18 residues. Germline assignment: CDR1 SQVTM and CDR2 ANQGSEA. In DNA form, the CDR3 reads TGCAGCGTTCGGGGGGCGGGAGGGCCCAGTCCACGCGGGGACGAGCAGTACTTC. As protein: CSVRGAGGPSPRGDEQYF.

This chain's CDR3 is CASSPAASGRAYNEQFF. CDR3 in DNA: TGTGCCAGCAGCCCCGCGGCAAGCGGGAGAGCATACAATGAGCAGTTCTTC. The chain employs TRBV7-9 and TRBJ2-1; 8 nucleotides line up with TRBD2. Germline V CDR1 and CDR2: SEHNR, FQNEAQ (reference sequence). The trim removed 5 bases at V and 4 bases at J, leaving 13 bases unmatched. The CDR3 runs to 17 residues. Supplemented by reference TRBV7-9 and TRBJ2-1, the full variable domain reads DTGVSQNPRHKITKRGQNVTFRCDPISEHNRLYWYRQTLGQGPEFLTYFQNEAQLEKSRLLSDRFSAERPKGSFSTLEIQRTEQGDSAMYLCASSPAASGRAYNEQFFGPGTRLTVL.

The rearrangement links TRBV27 to TRBJ2-2; either TRBD1 or TRBD2 may fit D (6 bases each). The germline V gene has CDR1 MNHEY and CDR2 SMNVEV (reference sequence). Between the trimmed V and J ends, which lost 3 bases and 3 bases, there was a span of 11 bases. The CDR3 has 15 residues. The CDR3 protein is CASSFRGRDTGELFF. CDR3 coding DNA: TGTGCCAGCAGTTTTCGGGGGCGAGACACCGGGGAGCTGTTTTTT.

The rearrangement links TRBV6-4 to TRBJ2-7; 7 positions agree with TRBD2. Germline V gives CDR1 MRHNA, CDR2 SNTAGT. The CDR3 has 19 residues. Trimming cost V 0 bases and J 0 bases; bases outside gene matches: 14. DNA for the CDR3: TGTGCCAGCAGTGACTCTGGGGGGAGGAGCGGGGCCTCCTCCTACGAGCAGTACTTC. The encoded protein is CASSDSGGRSGASSYEQYF.

The chain couples TRBV19 to TRBJ2-7; D is unclear. The CDR3 consists of 14 residues. Germline CDR1 and CDR2: LNHDA and SQIVND (reference sequence). The germline V and J ends were trimmed by 4 bases and 2 bases, with 12 bases remaining between them. This CDR3 is CASSTSWGTYEQYF. The CDR3, as DNA: TGTGCCAGTAGTACCTCTTGGGGTACCTACGAGCAGTACTTC. The whole variable domain, remainder taken from reference TRBV19 and TRBJ2-7, is DGGITQSPKYLFRKEGQNVTLSCEQNLNHDAMYWYRQDPGQGLRLIYYSQIVNDFQKGDIAEGYSVSREKKESFPLTVTSAQKNPTAFYLCASSTSWGTYEQYFGPGTRLTVT.

The V and J genes are TRBV11-1 and TRBJ2-1; D remains unclear. This CDR3 has 14 amino acids. With 5 bases removed from V and 6 bases from J, the gap between germline ends came to 14 bases. Germline CDR1 and CDR2: SGHAT and FQDESV (reference sequence). Here the CDR3 reads CASSQGFRGNEQFF. For the CDR3, the DNA is TGTGCCAGCAGCCAAGGATTTAGAGGCAATGAGCAGTTCTTC.

The J gene is TRBJ2-3, the V gene TRBV27, with 11 bases fitting TRBD2. This CDR3 has 15 residues. J was trimmed by 4 bases and V by 7 bases; bases with no gene match: 7. CDR1 MNHEY and CDR2 SMNVEV come from the germline V gene (reference sequence). The CDR3 loop is CASTLSGRASDTQYF. CDR3 nucleotides: TGTGCCAGCACCCTTAGCGGGAGGGCATCAGATACGCAGTATTTT.

The chain carries TRBV19 and TRBJ2-2; 7 nucleotides line up with TRBD1. V lost 6 bases, J lost 0 bases, and 4 bases stayed unmatched. Per the germline V gene, CDR1 is LNHDA and CDR2 is SQIVND (reference sequence). The CDR3 sequence is 15 residues long. CDR3 amino acids: CASRTQGANTGELFF. DNA of the CDR3: TGTGCCAGTAGGACTCAGGGGGCGAACACCGGGGAGCTGTTTTTT.

This chain links TRBV6-5 with TRBJ1-2; TRBD1 matches 7 bases. Losses at the gene ends were 5 bases for V and 6 bases for J; bases not matched to a gene: 12. Germline CDR1 and CDR2: MNHEY and SVGAGI. CDR3 size: 15 residues. CDR3 sequence: CASSRNHRGGDGYTF. Here the CDR3 DNA reads TGTGCCAGCAGTCGTAACCACAGGGGAGGCGATGGCTACACCTTC.

The V call is TRBV10-3, the J call TRBJ2-2; D gene unclear. The CDR3 totals 14 residues. Looked up from germline, CDR1 is ENHRY and CDR2 is SYGVKD. With 6 bases removed from V and 6 bases from J, the gap between germline ends came to 14 bases. CDR3 nucleotide sequence: TGTGCCATCAGCAGAGACCCCTCGTCCGGGGAGCTGTTTTTT. Translated, it gives CAISRDPSSGELFF.

The sample holds a few counts of this clone. The chain combines TRBV5-1 with TRBJ1-2; weak D call: TRBD1 (5 bases). Deletions cut 3 bases from V and 8 bases from J, with 20 bases between. The CDR3 contains 15 residues. Looked up from germline, CDR1 is SGHRS and CDR2 is YFSETQ. The CDR3 DNA reads TGCGCCAGCAGCTCAGACCCCGGGACGGCGGGAGGCTACACCTTC. This sequence encodes CASSSDPGTAGGYTF. Complete variable domain (other parts from reference TRBV5-1 and TRBJ1-2): KAGVTQTPRYLIKTRGQQVTLSCSPISGHRSVSWYQQTPGQGLQFLFEYFSETQRNKGNFPGRFSGRQFSNSRSEMNVSTLELGDSALYLCASSSDPGTAGGYTFGSGTRLTVV.

The chain employs TRBV4-1 and TRBJ1-4; 10 bases are a match to TRBD1. Germline CDR1 and CDR2: MGHRA and YSYEKL. V was clipped by 2 bases and J by 0 bases; unmatched bases: 6. The CDR3 has 18 residues. In nucleotides, the CDR3 is TGCGCCAGCAGCCAACGGGACAGGGGAGGGGCAACTAATGAAAAACTGTTTTTT. This gives the protein CASSQRDRGGATNEKLFF.

V is TRBV30 and J is TRBJ2-7; 13 positions agree with TRBD2. The CDR3 extends over 13 amino acids. The trim removed 3 bases at V and 6 bases at J, leaving 2 bases unmatched. Germline V gives CDR1 GTSNPN, CDR2 SVGIG (reference sequence). The CDR3 sequence is CAWRGLAGVEQYF. CDR3 bases: TGTGCCTGGAGAGGACTAGCGGGAGTCGAGCAGTACTTC.